These 5 T cell receptor beta chains share one sample of origin, sequenced in a study of brain T cells in children with intractable seizures. Sequencing used immunoSEQ multiplex PCR; TCRdb keeps in-frame clones, though not all of them. The data hold tens of thousands of clones, with approximately 94% observed a single time. The material was peripheral blood, obtained at surgery. These receptor sequences come from a boy under 18 with focal cortical dysplasia and intractable seizures.

This chain uses TRBV7-9 with TRBJ2-7; tentatively, D is TRBD1 (7 bases). Trimming removed 4 bases from V and 3 bases from J, with 13 bases in between. The germline V gene encodes CDR1 SEHNR and CDR2 FQNEAQ (reference sequence). This CDR3 contains 14 residues. The CDR3 is CASSSGTAGYEQYF. The CDR3 nucleotides read TGTGCCAGCAGCTCCGGGACAGCGGGCTACGAGCAGTACTTC.

The V and J genes are TRBV5-6 and TRBJ1-3; 8 bases are shared with TRBD1. The CDR3 extends over 14 amino acids. Trimming took 4 bases from V and 5 from J; bases not matched to a gene: 5. Germline CDR1 and CDR2: SGHDT and YYEEEE. CDR3 loop: CASSTRTGRNTIYF. In DNA form, the CDR3 reads TGTGCCAGCAGCACACGGACAGGGAGAAACACCATATATTTT.

The V call is TRBV2, the J call TRBJ2-7; no clear D. The V end was cut by 6 bases, the J end by 0 bases, with 18 bases between. Germline V lookup: CDR1 SNHLY, CDR2 FYNNEI. This CDR3 comprises 16 residues. The CDR3 region has the DNA TGTGCCAGCAGGGGGTACCACGACGATCCCTCCTACGAGCAGTACGTC. It yields the protein CASRGYHDDPSYEQYV.

The gene calls are TRBV20-1 and TRBJ2-1; 7 nucleotides agree with TRBD2. Germline CDR1 is DFQATT and CDR2 is SNEGSKA (reference sequence). Trimming at V came to 4 bases and at J to 15 bases, leaving 0 bases not matched to a gene. The CDR3 has 8 amino acids. CDR3 region: CSATGGFF. DNA for the CDR3: TGCAGTGCTACGGGGGGGTTCTTC.

The chain is built from TRBV24-1 and TRBJ2-1; D perhaps matches TRBD2 (7 bases). Per germline, CDR1 KGHDR and CDR2 SFDVKD. The CDR3 has 12 residues. The germline V and J ends were trimmed by 9 bases and 7 bases, with 12 bases remaining between them. For the CDR3, the DNA is TGTGCCACCCGGGGGGCAGGAAATGAGCAGTTCTTC. The encoded protein is CATRGAGNEQFF.